Following are 22 T cell receptor beta chains from one sample sequenced in a study of radiotherapy plus CTLA-4 blockade in lung cancer. Method: immunoSEQ multiplex PCR; TCRdb's copy keeps in-frame clones and lacks some. The sample lists approximately 40,000 clones; 55% to 75% were seen once. This specimen consisted of peripheral blood, obtained from a patient treated with radiotherapy plus ipilimumab. The receptors were sampled from a human donor with non-small cell lung cancer who had stable disease on radiotherapy plus ipilimumab.

This chain connects TRBV19 to TRBJ2-7; no definite D call. V shed 4 bases and J shed 4 bases, with 8 bases lying between them. The germline gives CDR1 LNHDA, CDR2 SQIVND (reference sequence). This CDR3 comprises 12 residues. DNA of the CDR3: TGTGCCAGTAGTAGCGGAGTTTACGAGCAGTACTTC. Its translation: CASSSGVYEQYF.

This rearrangement joins TRBV10-3 to TRBJ2-5, with D unclear. V shed 10 bases and J shed 2 bases, with 17 bases lying between them. The germline V gene has CDR1 ENHRY and CDR2 SYGVKD. This CDR3 is 14 amino acids long. CDR3 in amino acids: CATRPALGQETQYF. CDR3 nucleotide sequence: TGTGCCACCAGACCCGCGCTAGGACAAGAGACCCAGTACTTC.

This chain uses TRBV6-6 with TRBJ1-2; unclear D gene. The length of the CDR3 is 14 residues. V was clipped by 6 bases and J by 4 bases, with 15 bases between them. Germline CDR1 MNHNY, CDR2 SVGAGI (reference sequence). In DNA, the CDR3 is TGTGCCAGCAGCCGACTCCTATCGGGCTATGGCTACACCTTC. Amino acids: CASSRLLSGYGYTF.

This chain connects TRBV2 to TRBJ1-1; D may be TRBD1 (5 bases). The V and J ends lost 6 bases and 4 bases respectively, with 12 bases between them. CDR1 SNHLY and CDR2 FYNNEI come from the germline V gene. The CDR3 is made up of 13 amino acids. This chain's CDR3 is CASSNGGGTEAFF. DNA for the CDR3: TGTGCCAGCAGCAACGGGGGGGGCACTGAAGCTTTCTTT.

V and J are TRBV2 and TRBJ2-5; TRBD1 might be the D (6 bases). The CDR3 has 14 residues. Per germline, CDR1 SNHLY and CDR2 FYNNEI. The V end was cut by 6 bases, the J end by 0 bases, with 11 bases between. The CDR3 is CASRATGYQETQYF. DNA for the CDR3: TGTGCCAGCAGGGCTACAGGGTACCAAGAGACCCAGTACTTC.

This sequence joins TRBV29-1 and TRBJ2-7; TRBD2 might be the D (7 bases). Germline V gives CDR1 SQVTM, CDR2 ANQGSEA. Trimming pared 6 bases from V and 2 bases from J, leaving 14 bases between. CDR3 length: 13 residues. For the CDR3, the DNA is TGCAGCGTCTGGGGGGGGCCAGCCTACGAGCAGTACTTC. Translating it yields CSVWGGPAYEQYF.

The genes are TRBV7-9 and TRBJ1-2; maybe TRBD1 (5 bases). The CDR3 sequence is 13 residues long. The V end lost 4 bases, the J end lost 2 bases, and 8 bases lay between the germline ends. Germline loops: CDR1 SEHNR, CDR2 FQNEAQ (reference sequence). For the CDR3, the DNA is TGTGCCAGCAGCTGGCAGGGCAACTATGGCTACACCTTC. Encoded protein: CASSWQGNYGYTF.

This rearrangement joins TRBV11-3 to TRBJ2-1; 9 nucleotides line up with TRBD1. Germline loops: CDR1 SGHNT, CDR2 YENEEA. The CDR3 consists of 15 residues. The V and J ends lost 3 bases and 7 bases, in that order; junction bases with no gene match: 7. CDR3 nucleotide sequence: TGTGCCAGCAGCTTCGTGACAGGGGGTGGGAATGAGCAGTTCTTC. Its translation: CASSFVTGGGNEQFF.

The J gene is TRBJ2-5, the V gene TRBV4-2, with D perhaps matching TRBD2 (6 bases). The CDR3 is made up of 15 amino acids. CDR1 and CDR2 (germline): LGHNA, YNFKEQ. The V gene lost 1 base and the J gene lost 5 bases, with 14 bases spanning the gap. The CDR3, as DNA: TGTGCCAGCAGCCAAGGAAGTCCGGGAGCGGAGACCCAGTACTTC. Its translation: CASSQGSPGAETQYF.

This chain joins TRBV29-1 and TRBJ2-3; TRBD1 aligns across 7 bases. Germline CDR1 reads SQVTM; CDR2 reads ANQGSEA. Losses at the gene ends were 5 bases for V and 4 bases for J; bases not matched to a gene: 3. The CDR3 is 12 amino acids. CDR3 DNA: TGCAGCGTTTCTACAGGGGCAGATACGCAGTATTTT. It codes for CSVSTGADTQYF.

The chain recombines TRBV6-1 with TRBJ2-3; D not resolved. Germline V lookup: CDR1 MNHNS, CDR2 SASEGT. Deletions cut 7 bases from V and 4 bases from J, with 12 bases between. The CDR3 is made up of 13 amino acids. The CDR3 sequence is CASNSIRPDTQYF. Written as DNA, the CDR3 is TGTGCCAGCAATTCTATCAGGCCAGATACGCAGTATTTT.

J is TRBJ1-2 and V is TRBV18, with 7 bases that match TRBD1. Germline V lookup: CDR1 KGHSH, CDR2 LQKENI. V shed 5 bases and J 0 bases; nucleotides not matched to a gene: 12. This CDR3 spans 17 amino acids. CDR3 DNA sequence: TGTGCCAGCTCATTAGGACAGGATCGACTAGCTAACTATGGCTACACCTTC. This codes for CASSLGQDRLANYGYTF.

This clone came up a few times. The gene calls are TRBV5-1 and TRBJ2-3, with 7 positions matching TRBD2. The CDR3 sequence is 16 residues long. Trimming at V came to 0 bases and at J to 2 bases, leaving 6 bases not matched to a gene. Germline values: CDR1 SGHRS, CDR2 YFSETQ. The CDR3 region has the DNA TGCGCCAGCAGCTTGGCGGTGGGGGGGACCACAGATACGCAGTATTTT. Protein product: CASSLAVGGTTDTQYF.

The chain recombines TRBV7-8 with TRBJ1-2; possible D gene TRBD1, 6 bases. The CDR3 sequence is 13 residues long. Deletions cut 5 bases from V and 4 bases from J, with 11 bases between. Germline values: CDR1 SGHVS, CDR2 FQNEAQ. The CDR3 nucleotides are TGTGCCAGCAGCCAACAGGGATTCTATGGCTACACCTTC. It yields the protein CASSQQGFYGYTF.

This chain joins TRBV29-1 and TRBJ1-2; 8 nucleotides line up with TRBD1. CDR1 is SQVTM, CDR2 ANQGSEA, per germline. CDR3 length: 12 residues. J gave up 4 bases and V 6 bases, and 4 bases lay outside the gene matches. The CDR3 is CSVSTGGYGYTF. The CDR3 bases are TGCAGCGTCTCCACAGGGGGCTATGGCTACACCTTC.

This clone occurred once. This sequence joins TRBV6-1 and TRBJ1-2; a possible D gene is TRBD1 (6 bases). Germline assignment: CDR1 MNHNS and CDR2 SASEGT. Trimming cost V 7 bases and J 4 bases, with 13 bases left between them. The CDR3 has 13 residues. CDR3 residues: CASTTGLGYGYTF. The CDR3 DNA sequence: TGTGCCAGCACCACAGGGTTGGGCTATGGCTACACCTTC.

J is TRBJ1-2 and V is TRBV2; no definite D call. Between the trimmed V and J ends, which lost 7 bases and 4 bases, there was a span of 22 bases. This CDR3 has 16 residues. From germline, CDR1 is SNHLY and CDR2 FYNNEI. In nucleotides, the CDR3 is TGTGCCAGCAAGGCCGCCCCAGGAAATGTCGCCTATGGCTACACCTTC. This translates into CASKAAPGNVAYGYTF.

The chain employs TRBV7-2 and TRBJ1-6, with TRBD1 as a possible D gene (5 bases). The V end was cut by 7 bases, the J end by 9 bases, with 16 bases between. CDR1 is SGHTA and CDR2 is FQGNSA in the germline V gene. The CDR3 length is 14 residues. The CDR3 sequence is CASTPQGGGSPLHF. The DNA of the CDR3 is TGTGCCAGCACCCCCCAAGGCGGGGGTTCACCCCTCCACTTT.

This clone was seen only a few times. A junction boundary mismatches the germline segment, possibly from a read error. The rearrangement joins TRBV30 to TRBJ1-2, with TRBD1 as a possible D gene (6 bases). The CDR3 sequence is 15 residues long. The germline CDR1 and CDR2 sequences are GTSNPN and SVGIG (reference sequence). CDR3 bases: TGTGCCTGGACCAGATCGGCAGGGGCCAACTACGGCTACACCTTC. Translated: CAWTRSAGANYGYTF.

This clone was observed a handful of times. The gene calls are TRBV7-3 and TRBJ2-2; TRBD2 matches 12 bases. The J segment lost 5 bases and the V segment lost 4 bases, leaving 2 bases of the junction unmatched. This CDR3 region has 15 residues. Germline V gives CDR1 SGHTA, CDR2 FQGTGA. CDR3 sequence reads: CASSYLAGGTGELFF. DNA for the CDR3: TGTGCCAGCAGCTACCTAGCGGGGGGGACCGGGGAGCTGTTTTTT.

The chain couples TRBV6-6 to TRBJ2-7; D not certain. Looked up from germline, CDR1 is MNHNY and CDR2 is SVGAGI (reference sequence). Trimming removed 3 bases from V and 0 bases from J, with 12 bases in between. This CDR3 region has 15 residues. CDR3 in amino acids: CASSYSGSNSYEQYF. In nucleotides, the CDR3 is TGTGCCAGCAGTTATTCCGGGTCCAACTCCTACGAGCAGTACTTC.

The rearrangement uses TRBV2 and TRBJ1-2; 7 bases match TRBD1. Germline-derived CDR1 and CDR2 are SNHLY and FYNNEI. The CDR3 has 13 amino acids. J lost 3 bases, V lost 6 bases, and 4 bases had no gene match. The CDR3: CASRLGTDYGYTF. CDR3 nucleotides: TGTGCCAGCAGGCTGGGGACAGACTATGGCTACACCTTC.